The 2 T cell receptor beta chains below were found in one sample sequenced in a study of response to subunit inactivated influenza vaccine (dated by TCRdb to the late 2010s). Libraries were built with RT-PCR. Sequencer: Illumina HiSeq 2500. The raw public reads went through TCRdb reprocessing: fastp at Q25, MiXCR clone calling, in-frame beta chains kept. When rows share a CDR3 protein, they turn into one entry using the most common DNA and genes. For this sample the table gives roughly 790,000 distinct CDR3 sequences, of which 20% to 25% were detected only once. The top ten clones comprise approximately 10% of the sample. The sample here was PBMCs from blood, taken about 5 days after vaccination. Receptor source: a man aged 50-59 years who received an inactivated influenza vaccine. Donor details come from another sample of the same person, matched by shared clones.

The chain recombines TRBV3-1 with TRBJ1-6; unclear D gene. V lost 1 base, J lost 6 bases, and 10 bases lay in between. CDR3 length: 15 amino acids. The germline V gene encodes CDR1 LGHDT and CDR2 YNNKEL (reference sequence). The CDR3: CASSQGATINSPLHF. CDR3 bases: TGTGCCAGCAGCCAAGGGGCCACCATTAATTCACCCCTCCACTTT.

This chain connects TRBV20-1 to TRBJ1-5; D gene uncertain. This CDR3 is 13 amino acids long. V was trimmed by 4 bases and J by 0 bases, leaving 7 bases between them. In germline, CDR1 is DFQATT, CDR2 SNEGSKA (reference sequence). This CDR3 reads CSAKTGSNQPQHF. The CDR3 DNA reads TGCAGTGCTAAGACGGGTAGCAATCAGCCCCAGCATTTT.